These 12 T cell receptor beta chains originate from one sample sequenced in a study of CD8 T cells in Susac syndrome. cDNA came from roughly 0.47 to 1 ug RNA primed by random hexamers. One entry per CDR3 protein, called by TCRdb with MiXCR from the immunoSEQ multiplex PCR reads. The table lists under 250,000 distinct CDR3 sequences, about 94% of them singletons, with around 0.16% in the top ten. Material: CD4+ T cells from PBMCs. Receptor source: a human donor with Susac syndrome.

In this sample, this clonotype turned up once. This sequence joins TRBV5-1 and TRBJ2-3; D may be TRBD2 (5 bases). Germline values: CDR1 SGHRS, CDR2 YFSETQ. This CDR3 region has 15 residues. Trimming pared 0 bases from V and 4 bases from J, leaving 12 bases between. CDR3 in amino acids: CASSLDNREPDTQYF. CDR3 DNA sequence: TGCGCCAGCAGCTTGGACAATAGGGAGCCAGATACGCAGTATTTT.

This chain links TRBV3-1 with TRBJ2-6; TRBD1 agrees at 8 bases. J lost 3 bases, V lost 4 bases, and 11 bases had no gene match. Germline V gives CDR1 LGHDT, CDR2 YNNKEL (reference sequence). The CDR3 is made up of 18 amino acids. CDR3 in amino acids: CASSPLQGASYGANVLTF. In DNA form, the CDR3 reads TGTGCCAGCAGCCCCCTTCAGGGGGCTTCTTATGGGGCCAACGTCCTGACTTTC.

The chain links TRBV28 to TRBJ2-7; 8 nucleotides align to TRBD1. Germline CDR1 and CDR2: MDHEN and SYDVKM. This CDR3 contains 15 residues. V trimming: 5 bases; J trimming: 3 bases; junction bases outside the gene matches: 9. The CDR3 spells CASSEAGTGDYEQYF. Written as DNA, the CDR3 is TGTGCCAGCAGTGAAGCCGGGACAGGAGACTACGAGCAGTACTTC.

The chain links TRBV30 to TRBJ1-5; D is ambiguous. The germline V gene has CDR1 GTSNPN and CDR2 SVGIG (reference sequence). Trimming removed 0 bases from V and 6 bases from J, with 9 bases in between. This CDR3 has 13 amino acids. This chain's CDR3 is CAWSVPGSQPQHF. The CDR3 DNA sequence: TGTGCCTGGAGTGTACCGGGGAGTCAGCCCCAGCATTTT.

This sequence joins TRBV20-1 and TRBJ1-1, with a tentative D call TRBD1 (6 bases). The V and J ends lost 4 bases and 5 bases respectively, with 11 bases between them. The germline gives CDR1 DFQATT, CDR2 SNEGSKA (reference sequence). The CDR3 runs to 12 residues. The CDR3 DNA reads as TGCAGTGCTAACCGGGACATTACTGAAGCTTTCTTT. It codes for CSANRDITEAFF.

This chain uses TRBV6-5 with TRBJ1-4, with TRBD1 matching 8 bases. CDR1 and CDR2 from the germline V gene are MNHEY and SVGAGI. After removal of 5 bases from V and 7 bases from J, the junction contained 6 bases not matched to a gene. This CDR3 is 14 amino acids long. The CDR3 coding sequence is TGTGCCAGCAGTCCTGACAGGGGAAGTGAAAAACTGTTTTTT. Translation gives CASSPDRGSEKLFF.

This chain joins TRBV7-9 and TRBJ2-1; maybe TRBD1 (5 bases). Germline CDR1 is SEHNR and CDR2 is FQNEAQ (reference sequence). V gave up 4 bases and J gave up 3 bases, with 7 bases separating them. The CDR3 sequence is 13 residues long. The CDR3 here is CASSSGIYNEQFF. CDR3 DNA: TGTGCCAGCAGCTCAGGGATCTACAATGAGCAGTTCTTC. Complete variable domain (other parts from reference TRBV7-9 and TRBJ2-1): DTGVSQNPRHKITKRGQNVTFRCDPISEHNRLYWYRQTLGQGPEFLTYFQNEAQLEKSRLLSDRFSAERPKGSFSTLEIQRTEQGDSAMYLCASSSGIYNEQFFGPGTRLTVL.

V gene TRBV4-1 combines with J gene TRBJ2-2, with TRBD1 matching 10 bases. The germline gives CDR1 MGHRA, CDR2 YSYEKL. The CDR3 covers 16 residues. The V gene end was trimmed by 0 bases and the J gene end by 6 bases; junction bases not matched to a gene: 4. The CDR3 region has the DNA TGCGCCAGCAGCCAAGATGACAGGGGGCGATCCGGGGAGCTGTTTTTT. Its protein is CASSQDDRGRSGELFF.

The CDR3 DNA sequence: TGTGCCAGCAGATCGGGGGAAAACATTCAGTACTTC. As protein: CASRSGENIQYF. The V call is TRBV11-3, the J call TRBJ2-4, with a weak D call TRBD2 (6 bases). The CDR3 runs 12 residues. Germline V gives CDR1 SGHNT, CDR2 YENEEA. V lost 6 bases and J lost 5, with 8 bases in between.

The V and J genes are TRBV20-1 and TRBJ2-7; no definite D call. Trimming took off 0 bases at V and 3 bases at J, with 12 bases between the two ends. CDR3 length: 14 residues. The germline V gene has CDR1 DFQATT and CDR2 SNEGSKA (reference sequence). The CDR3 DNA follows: TGCAGTGCTAGAGATCCCAACTTTTACTACGAGCAGTACTTC. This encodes CSARDPNFYYEQYF.

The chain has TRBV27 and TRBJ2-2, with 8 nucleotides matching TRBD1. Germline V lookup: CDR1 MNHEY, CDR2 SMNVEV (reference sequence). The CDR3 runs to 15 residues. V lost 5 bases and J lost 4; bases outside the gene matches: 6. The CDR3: CASSQTGAATGELFF. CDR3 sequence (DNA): TGTGCCAGCAGTCAGACAGGGGCGGCCACCGGGGAGCTGTTTTTT.

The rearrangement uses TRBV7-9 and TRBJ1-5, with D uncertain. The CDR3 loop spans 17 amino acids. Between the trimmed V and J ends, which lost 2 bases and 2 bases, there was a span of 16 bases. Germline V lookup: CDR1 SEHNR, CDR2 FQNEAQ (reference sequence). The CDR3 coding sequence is TGTGCCAGCAGCTTAAGCTGGCAGGACCAGGGCAATCAGCCCCAGCATTTT. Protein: CASSLSWQDQGNQPQHF.